A single sample gave rise to the 24 T cell receptor beta chains below, sequenced in a study of cytomegalovirus exposure and HLA in healthy donors. It was with 60 Vbeta and 13 Jbeta primers that the PCR ran. Produced via immunoSEQ multiplex PCR; TCRdb's table is partial and in-frame only. The sample includes 100,000 to 150,000 clones, approximately 84% of them seen just once. The sample comprised PBMCs. The receptors here all came from a boy between 2 and 15 years old in good health and CMV-seronegative.

This clone has just one count. The V gene is TRBV11-1, the J gene TRBJ2-7; perhaps TRBD1 as D (5 bases). V lost 4 bases and J 5 bases, leaving 18 bases between the germline ends. Germline V CDR1 and CDR2: SGHAT, FQDESV (reference sequence). CDR3 length: 15 amino acids. Written as DNA, the CDR3 is TGTGCCAGCAGCTCCTCAGGGTTACTAATGGACGAGCAGTACTTC. It yields the protein CASSSSGLLMDEQYF. Complete variable domain (other parts from reference TRBV11-1 and TRBJ2-7): EAEVAQSPRYKITEKSQAVAFWCDPISGHATLYWYRQILGQGPELLVQFQDESVVDDSQLPKDRFSAERLKGVDSTLKIQPAELGDSAMYLCASSSSGLLMDEQYFGPGTRLTVT.

This clone was seen more than once but under ten times. J is TRBJ1-2 and V is TRBV5-4; the D gene is possibly TRBD1 (6 bases). V dropped 6 bases and J dropped 6 bases, with 18 bases sitting between them. The CDR3 sequence is 14 residues long. Germline CDR1 and CDR2: SGHNT and YYREEE (reference sequence). In DNA form, the CDR3 reads TGTGCCAGCACCATGAAAGGACAGCCCAATGGCTACACCTTC. Its translation: CASTMKGQPNGYTF.

The genes are TRBV7-8 and TRBJ2-7, with 9 positions matching TRBD2. The length of the CDR3 is 15 residues. Germline values: CDR1 SGHVS, CDR2 FQNEAQ. Trimming cost V 5 bases and J 4 bases; bases outside gene matches: 9. As DNA, the CDR3 is TGTGCCAGCAGCCGCGGCGGGGGGGCGGGGTACGAGCAGTACTTC. It is translated as CASSRGGGAGYEQYF.

This chain connects TRBV19 to TRBJ2-7; 9 nucleotides match TRBD2. After removal of 5 bases from V and 1 base from J, the junction contained 6 bases not matched to a gene. The CDR3 is 15 amino acids. Germline V gene sequence: CDR1 LNHDA, CDR2 SQIVND (reference sequence). The DNA for the CDR3 is TGTGCCAGTAGTGCTAGCGGGGAAGGATCCTACGAGCAGTACTTC. Amino acids: CASSASGEGSYEQYF.

The V call is TRBV21-1, the J call TRBJ1-1. TRBV21-1 is classified as a pseudogene. The CDR3 loop spans 18 amino acids. The CDR3 DNA reads TGTGCCAGCAGTTGGGGGGGGGACCCTAATCCTCTGAACACTGAAGCTTTCTTT. Encoded protein: CASSWGGDPNPLNTEAFF.

The CDR3 region is CASTLSSVSNQPQHF. The CDR3 coding sequence is TGTGCCAGTACCCTCTCGTCAGTTAGCAATCAGCCCCAGCATTTT. The chain joins TRBV19 to TRBJ1-5; no clear D. Germline V CDR1 and CDR2: LNHDA, SQIVND (reference sequence). This CDR3 has 15 residues. Trimming took 7 bases from V and 0 from J, leaving 13 bases between them.

As DNA, the CDR3 is TGTGCCAGCAGCCAAGGGACTAGCGGGCGGTTCTTC. Its translation: CASSQGTSGRFF. The chain links TRBV4-2 to TRBJ2-1, with 11 bases that match TRBD2. The CDR3 runs to 12 residues. The trim removed 1 base at V and 15 bases at J, leaving 2 bases unmatched. Germline loops: CDR1 LGHNA, CDR2 YNFKEQ.

J is TRBJ2-1 and V is TRBV7-9; 8 bases map to TRBD2. Germline V CDR1 and CDR2: SEHNR, FQNEAQ (reference sequence). The CDR3 sequence is 16 residues long. V trimming: 1 base; J trimming: 5 bases; junction bases outside the gene matches: 7. The CDR3 coding sequence is TGTGCCAGCAGCTTAGGAGGGACTAGTAGTCACAATGAGCAGTTCTTC. It codes for CASSLGGTSSHNEQFF.

The chain is built from TRBV5-4 and TRBJ2-5, with TRBD2 identical over 16 bases. V lost 4 bases to trimming and J lost 4 bases; unmatched junction nucleotides: 7. The CDR3 extends over 17 amino acids. Germline values: CDR1 SGHNT, CDR2 YYREEE (reference sequence). CDR3 sequence (DNA): TGTGCCAGCAGCACGCTTGGGACTAGCGGGGGGGGAGAGACCCAGTACTTC. Translated, it gives CASSTLGTSGGGETQYF.

In its sample, this clone was seen a few times. Other DNA variants within this sample encode the same CDR3. The chain combines TRBV10-3 with TRBJ2-3; TRBD1 might be the D (5 bases). CDR1 ENHRY and CDR2 SYGVKD come from the germline V gene. The CDR3 spans 13 residues. Trimming removed 6 bases at V and 2 bases at J, with 9 bases between. The CDR3 region is CAISQTDTDTQYF. As DNA, the CDR3 is TGTGCCATCAGCCAGACAGACACAGATACGCAGTATTTT.

This clone was picked up a small number of times. The junction does not match germline at one end; this may be a read error. V usage is TRBV7-9 and J usage is TRBJ2-1, with a weak D call TRBD1 (6 bases). Germline assignment: CDR1 SEHNR and CDR2 FQNEAQ (reference sequence). This CDR3 comprises 16 residues. CDR3: CSSSIGPQGTYNEQFF. The CDR3 nucleotides are TGTTCCAGCAGCATCGGTCCACAGGGAACCTACAATGAGCAGTTCTTC.

The rearrangement uses TRBV29-1 and TRBJ2-1; 9 bases match TRBD2. The CDR3 contains 11 residues. Germline V CDR1 and CDR2: SQVTM, ANQGSEA. J was trimmed by 9 bases and V by 7 bases; bases with no gene match: 4. The CDR3 spells CSARSGSEQFF. In DNA, the CDR3 is TGCAGCGCCCGTAGCGGGAGTGAGCAGTTCTTC.

This chain links TRBV6-5 with TRBJ1-2; 7 bases fit TRBD1. With V trimmed by 6 bases and J by 4 bases, 8 bases remained unmatched. Germline CDR1 MNHEY, CDR2 SVGAGI. The CDR3 sequence is 14 residues long. CDR3 nucleotide sequence: TGTGCCAGCAGACCTGGACAGGAAAGCTATGGCTACACCTTC. It encodes CASRPGQESYGYTF.

The rearrangement joins TRBV9 to TRBJ2-3, with D possibly TRBD2 on 5 matching bases. CDR3 size: 15 residues. Germline V gene sequence: CDR1 SGDLS, CDR2 YYNGEE. The V end lost 4 bases, the J end lost 0 bases, and 12 bases lay between the germline ends. The CDR3: CASSPRATSTDTQYF. CDR3 DNA: TGTGCCAGCAGCCCGCGGGCTACTAGCACAGATACGCAGTATTTT.

The rearrangement links TRBV4-2 to TRBJ2-7, with 8 bases identical to TRBD1. This CDR3 spans 16 amino acids. Unmatched junction bases numbered 11, after V lost 1 base and J lost 6 bases. The germline gives CDR1 LGHNA, CDR2 YNFKEQ. This chain's CDR3 is CASSQGVGQGAGEQYF. CDR3 coding DNA: TGTGCCAGCAGCCAAGGGGTGGGGCAGGGGGCTGGCGAGCAGTACTTC.

This clone showed up just once. This rearrangement joins TRBV27 to TRBJ1-5, with 8 bases aligning to TRBD1. V trimming: 5 bases; J trimming: 3 bases; junction bases outside the gene matches: 3. Germline V gene lookup returns CDR1 MNHEY and CDR2 SMNVEV (reference sequence). The CDR3 is 14 amino acids. The CDR3 DNA reads as TGTGCCAGCAGTCTGACAGGGGCCAATCAGCCCCAGCATTTT. Its translation is CASSLTGANQPQHF.

This clone has just one count. The chain employs TRBV25-1 and TRBJ1-1, with D maybe TRBD1 (6 bases). CDR3 length: 15 residues. The V end lost 11 bases, the J end lost 0 bases, and 19 bases lay between the germline ends. Germline V CDR1 and CDR2: MGHDK, SYGVNS. The CDR3 sequence is CASRGDKLLNTEAFF. The CDR3, as DNA: TGTGCCTCCCGAGGGGACAAGCTTTTGAACACTGAAGCTTTCTTT.

The chain carries TRBV2 and TRBJ2-3; D unresolved. The CDR3 length is 14 residues. The germline CDR1 and CDR2 sequences are SNHLY and FYNNEI. Trimming removed 4 bases from V and 0 bases from J, with 8 bases in between. The CDR3 DNA is TGTGCCAGCAGTGTAAATCCTAGCACAGATACGCAGTATTTT. Translation gives CASSVNPSTDTQYF.

The V gene is TRBV7-9, the J gene TRBJ2-1; 8 positions match TRBD2. Germline CDR1 and CDR2: SEHNR and FQNEAQ (reference sequence). There are 19 residues in the CDR3. V gave up 0 bases and J gave up 8 bases; unmatched junction bases: 18. CDR3 bases: TGTGCCAGCAGCTTAGCCGCCGCGGGGGGAGGGCCAGGTCACGATGAGCAGTTCTTC. Its translation is CASSLAAAGGGPGHDEQFF.

The V gene is TRBV13, the J gene TRBJ1-2, with 9 bases that match TRBD1. CDR1 PRHDT and CDR2 FYEKMQ come from the germline V gene (reference sequence). This CDR3 comprises 15 residues. The trim removed 8 bases at V and 0 bases at J, leaving 7 bases unmatched. CDR3 in amino acids: CASFRRQGANYGYTF. The CDR3 DNA sequence: TGTGCCAGCTTTAGAAGACAGGGGGCTAACTATGGCTACACCTTC.

The chain links TRBV2 to TRBJ2-6; D not certain. Germline CDR1 SNHLY, CDR2 FYNNEI. V lost 8 bases and J lost 2, with 10 bases in between. CDR3 size: 14 residues. In nucleotides, the CDR3 is TGTGCCAGCGTAGACCGGGCTGGGGCCAACGTCCTGACTTTC. This codes for CASVDRAGANVLTF.

V gene TRBV30 combines with J gene TRBJ1-2; D gene unclear. Germline CDR1 reads GTSNPN; CDR2 reads SVGIG (reference sequence). Trimming cost V 5 bases and J 3 bases, with 7 bases left between them. CDR3 length: 11 residues. The CDR3 is CAWQSDYGYTF. The CDR3 DNA sequence: TGTGCCTGGCAGAGCGACTATGGCTACACCTTC.

This chain connects TRBV27 to TRBJ1-5; perhaps TRBD1 as D (6 bases). Germline loops: CDR1 MNHEY, CDR2 SMNVEV (reference sequence). The length of the CDR3 is 17 residues. Trimming removed 9 bases from V and 1 base from J, with 22 bases in between. The CDR3 DNA is TGTGCCAGAGGGGGACGGGCGGGGGGTAAGAGCAATCAGCCCCAGCATTTT. Its translation: CARGGRAGGKSNQPQHF.

The V gene is TRBV7-9, the J gene TRBJ2-3, with 11 bases matching TRBD2. There are 18 residues in the CDR3. The J segment lost 2 bases and the V segment lost 1 base, leaving 8 bases of the junction unmatched. CDR1 and CDR2 (germline): SEHNR, FQNEAQ (reference sequence). CDR3 amino acids: CASSLEDSGRAPTDTQYF. DNA of the CDR3: TGTGCCAGCAGCTTAGAGGATAGCGGGAGGGCCCCCACAGATACGCAGTATTTT.